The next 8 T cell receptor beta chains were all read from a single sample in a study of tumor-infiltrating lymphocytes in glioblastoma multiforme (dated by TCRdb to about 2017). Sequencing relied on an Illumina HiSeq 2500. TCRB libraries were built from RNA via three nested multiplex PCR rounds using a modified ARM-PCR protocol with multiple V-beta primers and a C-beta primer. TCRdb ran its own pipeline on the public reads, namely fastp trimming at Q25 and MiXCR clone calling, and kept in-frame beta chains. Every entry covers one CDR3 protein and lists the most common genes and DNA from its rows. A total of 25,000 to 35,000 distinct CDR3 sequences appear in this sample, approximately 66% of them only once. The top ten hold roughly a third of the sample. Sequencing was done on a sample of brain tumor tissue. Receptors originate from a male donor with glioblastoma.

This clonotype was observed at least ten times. The CDR3 DNA sequence: TGCGCCAGCAGCCCTCGGGGTGAATTCAATGAGCAGTTCTTC. This codes for CASSPRGEFNEQFF. This chain links TRBV5-1 with TRBJ2-1; D is perhaps TRBD2 (5 bases). V was trimmed by 4 bases and J by 6 bases, leaving 14 bases between them. This CDR3 is 14 amino acids long. From germline, CDR1 is SGHRS and CDR2 YFSETQ.

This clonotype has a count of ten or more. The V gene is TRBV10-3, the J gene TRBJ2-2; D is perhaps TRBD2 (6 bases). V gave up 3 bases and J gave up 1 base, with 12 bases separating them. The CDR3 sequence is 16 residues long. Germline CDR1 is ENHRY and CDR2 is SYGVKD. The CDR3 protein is CAISDMYGRNTGELFF. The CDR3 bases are TGTGCCATCAGTGATATGTACGGGAGGAACACCGGGGAGCTGTTTTTT.

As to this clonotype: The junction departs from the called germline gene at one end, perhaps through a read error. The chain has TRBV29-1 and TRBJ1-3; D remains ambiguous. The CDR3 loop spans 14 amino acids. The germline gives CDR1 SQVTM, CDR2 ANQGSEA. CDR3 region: CNAAAAGSGNAIYF. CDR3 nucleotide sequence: TGCAACGCCGCTGCCGCGGGCTCTGGAAACGCCATATATTTT.

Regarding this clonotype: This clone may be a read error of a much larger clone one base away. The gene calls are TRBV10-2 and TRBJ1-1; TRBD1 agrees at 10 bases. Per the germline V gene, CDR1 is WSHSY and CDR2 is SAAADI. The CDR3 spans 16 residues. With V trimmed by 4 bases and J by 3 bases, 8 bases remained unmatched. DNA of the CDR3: TGCGCCAGCAGTGGATCTGACAGGGGGCGCGACACTGAAGCTTTCTTT. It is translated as CASSGSDRGRDTEAFF.

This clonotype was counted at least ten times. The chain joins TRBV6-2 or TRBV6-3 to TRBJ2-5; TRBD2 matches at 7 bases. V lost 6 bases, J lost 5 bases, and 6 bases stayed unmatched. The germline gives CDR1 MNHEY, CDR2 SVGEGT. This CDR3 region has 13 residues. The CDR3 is CASRQDGRETQYF. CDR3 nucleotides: TGTGCCAGCAGACAAGACGGGAGGGAGACCCAGTACTTC.

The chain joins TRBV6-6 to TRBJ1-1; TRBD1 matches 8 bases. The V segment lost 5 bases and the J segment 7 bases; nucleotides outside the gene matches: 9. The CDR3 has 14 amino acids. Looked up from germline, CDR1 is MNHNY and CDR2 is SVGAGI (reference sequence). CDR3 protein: CASSPLDRVVEAFF. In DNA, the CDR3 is TGTGCCAGCAGTCCCTTGGACAGGGTTGTTGAAGCTTTCTTT.

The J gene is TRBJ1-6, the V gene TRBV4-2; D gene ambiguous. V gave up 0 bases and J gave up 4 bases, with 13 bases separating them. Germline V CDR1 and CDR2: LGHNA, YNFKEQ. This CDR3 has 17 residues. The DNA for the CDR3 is TGTGCCAGCAGCCAAGAATTGGATGGCTTGTATAATTCACCCCTCCACTTT. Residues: CASSQELDGLYNSPLHF.

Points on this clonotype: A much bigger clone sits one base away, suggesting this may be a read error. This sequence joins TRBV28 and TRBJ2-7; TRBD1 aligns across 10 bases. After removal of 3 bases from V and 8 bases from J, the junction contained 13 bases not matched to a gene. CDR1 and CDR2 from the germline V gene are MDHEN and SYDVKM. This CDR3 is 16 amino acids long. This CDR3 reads CASSFRPGTGVGKQYF. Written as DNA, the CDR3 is TGTGCCAGCAGTTTTCGACCCGGGACAGGGGTCGGTAAGCAGTACTTC.